This T cell receptor (beta chain) originates from a study of cytomegalovirus exposure and HLA in healthy donors (dated by TCRdb to about 2017). About the full investigation: An earlier analysis of a few hundred of the donors reported about 280 Gb of sequence data and 90 million to 120 million unique TCR beta sequences obtained from about 179 million T cells. A later analysis re-analyzed previously published TCR beta repertoires from 550 to 700 donors and added high-resolution HLA genotyping to study TCR occurrence patterns. The genetic ancestry cluster associated with self-reported Caucasian donors included around 76% of the approximately 400 genotyped donors. All discovery cohort repertoires had been generated using a single sequencing platform. In addition to the first cohort of 650 to 800 subjects, a separate validation cohort of approximately 120 different subjects was used. The aim of the study was to test whether cataloging public T cell receptors could identify signatures of past pathogen exposure. Donor age, sex, ethnicity and CMV serostatus were compiled alongside the repertoire data. About 310 gigabases of sequencing data and 70 million to 100 million unique TCR sequences were included in an early release covering over 600 HLA-typed donors. Typing coverage varied by locus: roughly 629-640 donors for A, B, C, DRB1 and DQB1; 500 to 550 for DQA1; 606 for DPA1; 400 to 480 for DPB1. In the later analysis, no new phenotypic data were used to find candidate immune exposures; instead, reliance was placed on TCR beta sequences and their occurrence across donors. Because of strong linkage in the cohort, 5 or 6 DR-DQ haplotypes were treated as single units for association and clustering. Using immunosequencing, the study profiled T cell repertoires from 666 subjects and related those repertoires to cytomegalovirus serostatus. HLA typing included class I and class II loci at four-digit resolution. A later genetic analysis took genome-wide SNP genotypes for about 55% of the roughly 670 donors and used that subset as a discovery cohort. An earlier analysis of 500 to 650 of the donors applied high-throughput TCR beta sequencing to assess whether each TCR beta V gene segment acted as functional or pseudogenic. To predict cytomegalovirus infection status, the study combined high-throughput TCR immunosequencing, statistical association of individual TCRs with disease status, and machine learning. Across about 370 genotyped donors of the cohort, an average of about 250,000 unique TCR beta nucleotide sequences per donor were sequenced, and approximately 17% of those sequences were non-productive. Overall study results and their limits: Some IMGT-functional V segments, including TRBV6-2 and TRBV6-3, could not be told apart with the 87-base-pair reads, so those segments were excluded. According to a later analysis, parvovirus B19, influenza, CMV and Epstein-Barr virus appeared linked to several top co-occurrence clusters. Three of the identified cytomegalovirus-associated TCR beta chains were confirmed in vitro to be specific for cytomegalovirus antigens. Correlated functional status among segregating V segments might be attributable to linkage disequilibrium, but an unknown experimental factor could not be ruled out. When HLA alleles, especially DR and DQ, strongly co-occurred, attributing TCR associations to individual alleles was difficult. The earlier analysis of about 600 of the donors excluded roughly 17 rarely observed V segments, including chromosome 9 orphons, because counts were too low. Most TCR sequences were observed very rarely across donors, whereas some public TCRs were present in many individuals. The study listed 150 to 200 TCR beta chains as associated with cytomegalovirus. Most CMV-associated TCR beta chains appeared to be HLA-restricted in a later analysis, and the HLA associations seemed to be driven largely by CMV exposure. In a later analysis, HLA-associated TCR beta chains showed more clonal expansion and lower generation probabilities than non-associated chains that were equally common. An earlier analysis of 450 to 750 of the donors showed that most TCR beta V segments appeared in productive rearrangements either about 87% or about 30% of the time, which broadly matched IMGT annotations. The presence/absence analyses assumed that sequencing depth was roughly uniform across donors, and that assumption may not be true. A further reported finding was that TCR beta sequences accurately predicted the HLA-A and HLA-B alleles for most subjects in the first cohort. A group of highly shared sequence variants was considered likely to be a technical artifact of the sequencing pipeline. CMV serostatus was the only immune exposure information available for the cohort. Only TCR beta chains were sequenced in this cohort, and the absence of alpha or paired-chain data limited detectable features. The classifier was reported to diagnose cytomegalovirus status with high specificity and sensitivity in both the original and validation cohorts. The authors suggested that the approach could potentially be extended to other disease states and immunological phenotypes. In a later analysis, TCR association rates were found to vary across HLA loci, with the most associated TCRs seen for DRB1 alleles and the fewest for HLA-C alleles. According to a later genetic analysis, donors in an Asian-associated ancestry cluster had fewer N-insertions in productive TCRs than the roughly 700-donor mean. A later analysis associated 16,951 TCR beta sequences with specific HLA alleles at a false discovery rate of 0.05. V-gene and J-gene trimming of TCR beta chains was associated with a missense DCLRE1C variant in a later genetic analysis, and the association was replicated in an independent cohort. Because HLA typing was unavailable for some donors at each locus, only the typed subset was used in association tests.

CDR1 is given as SGHRS and CDR2 as YFSETQ, both from the germline V gene. The CDR3 covers 16 residues, taking in both the cysteine and the phenylalanine. This entry keeps only the CDR3 DNA: 48 bases, framed from base 1. From V the trimming removes 0 bases and from J it removes 4 bases, while the gene matches leave 6 bases of the junction unaccounted for. The library relied on the immunoSEQ multiplex PCR assay. The multiplex PCR relied on a mix of 60 forward primers for TCR Vbeta segments and 13 reverse primers for TCR Jbeta segments. A multiplex PCR assay on genomic DNA amplified the CDR3 region of rearranged TCR beta genes. The Illumina HiSeq System was used to sequence the amplified TCR beta libraries as 87-base-pair reads. For the original study's pipeline: Across the 700 or so repertoires, a later analysis counted around 80 million unique TCR beta chains, 9.5 million to 13 million of which were shared by at least two donors. Raw reads were error-corrected and collapsed into unique sequences by a nearest-neighbor algorithm in which closely related sequences were merged to remove PCR and sequencing errors. Alignment of CDR3 sequences to IMGT reference sequences was used to assign V, D and J gene segments. For a sequence to be retained, a match of at least six nucleotides to both a V gene segment and a J gene segment was required. Rearrangements were classified as productive when the CDR3 lacked stop codons and remained in frame with V and J, and all other rearrangements were classified as non-productive. Following IMGT convention, CDR3 was defined as the stretch from the second conserved V-encoded cysteine up to the conserved J-encoded phenylalanine. The earlier analysis of fewer than 750 of the donors excluded sequences that lacked an unambiguous match to a single V gene segment. An earlier analysis of a few hundred of the donors classified V segments as functional when productive rearrangements were above 56.7% and as segregating when the standard deviation between donors was above 5%. A statistical classification framework was built for diagnosing cytomegalovirus status from the catalog of TCR beta chain sequences. A later analysis assigned V and J genes by comparing TCR nucleotide sequences with IMGT/GENE-DB human TR gene sequences. A later analysis assigned CDR3 sequences and most-parsimonious VDJ recombination scenarios with the TCRdist pipeline. In a later analysis, every TCR beta chain was defined by the combination of its CDR3 amino acid sequence and its V-gene family, and reads without a unique V-gene family were dropped. A later analysis removed 550 to 700 highly shared, low-generation-probability nucleotide sequences to deal with suspected cross-contamination and a sequencing artifact. A later analysis calculated a clonal expansion index for each public chain from normalized within-repertoire ranks of inferred template counts. Generation probabilities in a later analysis came from a VDJ recombination model fitted to out-of-frame rearrangements, and those results were checked against IGoR. In a later analysis, hypergeometric tests were used to score TCR-TCR, TCR-HLA and TCR-CMV co-occurrence, with a repertoire-size bias correction applied to TCR pairs. False discovery rates were estimated in a later analysis by permuting HLA or CMV assignments 20 times. In a later analysis, co-occurring TCRs were grouped using DBSCAN, and TCRdist sequence similarity was added for clustering within HLA-allele-positive subsets. Repertoires with fewer than 30,000 or more than 120,000 public chains were left out of co-occurrence clustering, as were four to six repertoires with anomalous nucleotide sharing. Held by TCRdb, this immuneACCESS table contains in-frame sequences only and omits some clones. Under half of the omission traces to an unresolved V gene where checked; the cause of the rest is unknown. The DNA gave D and trimming, while V, J and clone size come from that table. A total of 120,000 or so clones appear in this sample, around 85% of them only once. About 1.8% of the sample belongs to the ten largest clones.

A word on this clone: Which antigen it targets is not known. No clone much larger than this one lies a single base away; base qualities are absent.

The cohort consisted of 650 to 700 healthy bone marrow donors. Cohort members were all nominally healthy when sampled, although unrecorded immune exposures were likely present. The donor was CMV seronegative and was included in the group of several hundred seronegative cohort members. Every donor gave a peripheral blood sample, and the peripheral blood mononuclear cells from that sample were used for TCR beta sequencing. The Qiagen DNeasy Blood Extraction Kit was used to extract genomic DNA from the blood cell samples. This receptor was identified in a man aged 40-50 years in good health and CMV-seronegative. The V gene is TRBV5-1 and the J gene is TRBJ1-4; 7 central bases correspond to TRBD1. Sequenced sample: PBMCs. In nucleotides, the sequence is TGCGCCAGCAGCTTGGGACACGGGACAGTTAATGAAAAACTGTTTTTT. It codes for CASSLGHGTVNEKLFF.